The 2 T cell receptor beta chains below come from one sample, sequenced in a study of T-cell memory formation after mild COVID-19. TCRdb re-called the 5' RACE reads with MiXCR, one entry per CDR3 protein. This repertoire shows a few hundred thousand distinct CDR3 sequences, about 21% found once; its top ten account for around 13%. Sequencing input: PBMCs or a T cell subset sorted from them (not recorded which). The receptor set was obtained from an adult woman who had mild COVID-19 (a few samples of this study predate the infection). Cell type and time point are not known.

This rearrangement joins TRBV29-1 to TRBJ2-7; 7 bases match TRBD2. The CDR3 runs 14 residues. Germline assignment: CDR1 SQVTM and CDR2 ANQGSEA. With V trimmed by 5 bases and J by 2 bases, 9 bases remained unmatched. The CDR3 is CSVSGGAGTYEQYF. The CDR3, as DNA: TGCAGCGTTAGTGGGGGAGCGGGAACCTACGAGCAGTACTTC.

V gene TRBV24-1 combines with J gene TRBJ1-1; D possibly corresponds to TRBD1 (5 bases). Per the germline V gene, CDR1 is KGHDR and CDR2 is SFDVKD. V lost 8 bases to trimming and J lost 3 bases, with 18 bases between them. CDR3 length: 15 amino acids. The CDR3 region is CATMGSGGVHTEAFF. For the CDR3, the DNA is TGTGCCACCATGGGGTCCGGGGGTGTGCACACTGAAGCTTTCTTT.